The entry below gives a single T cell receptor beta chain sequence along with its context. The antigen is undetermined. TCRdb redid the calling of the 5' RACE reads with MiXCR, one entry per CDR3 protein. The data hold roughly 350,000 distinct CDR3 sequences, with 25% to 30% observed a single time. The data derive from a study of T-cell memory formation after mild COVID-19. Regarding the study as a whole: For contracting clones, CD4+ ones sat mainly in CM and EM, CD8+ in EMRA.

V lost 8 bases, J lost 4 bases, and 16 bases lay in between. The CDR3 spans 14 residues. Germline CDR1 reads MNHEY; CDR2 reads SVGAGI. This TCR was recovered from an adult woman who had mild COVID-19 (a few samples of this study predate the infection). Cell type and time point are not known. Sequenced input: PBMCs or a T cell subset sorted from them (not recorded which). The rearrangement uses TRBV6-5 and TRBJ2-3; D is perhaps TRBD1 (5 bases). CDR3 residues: CASSYGRASDTQYF. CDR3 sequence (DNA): TGTGCCAGCTCCTATGGCAGGGCGTCAGATACGCAGTATTTT.